One TCR beta chain is described in this entry. Participants were aged about 18 to 89 years from 20 to 30 US areas. These data are taken from a study of blood T cell repertoires in COVID-19. The V and J ends lost 5 bases and 5 bases respectively, with 19 bases between them. Germline V lookup: CDR1 SGHAT, CDR2 FQNNGV. The CDR3 covers 17 residues. Assay used: immunoSEQ multiplex PCR; TCRdb lists only in-frame clones, some missing. Of 200,000 to 250,000 clones listed, 70% to 90% are singletons. V usage is TRBV11-2 and J usage is TRBJ1-6; D is unclear. What was sequenced was PBMCs or T cells enriched from blood (not recorded which). This sequence originates from a man aged 25 to 45 who had recovered from COVID-19. The CDR3 bases are TGTGCCAGCAGCCCGAGTTCCGGAACCGCGGATAATTCACCCCTCCACTTT. Translation gives CASSPSSGTADNSPLHF.